The entry that follows covers one T cell receptor beta chain sequence. Its target antigen remains unknown. There are no base qualities to consult, and no much larger clone falls within one base. These data are taken from a study of Graves' ophthalmopathy and Graves' hyperthyroidism (dated by TCRdb to 2017 to 2018). Notes on the research overall: Peripheral blood was collected at initial diagnosis, prior to any treatment. In total, approximately 130 blood samples were TCR-sequenced: 43 ophthalmopathy, about 75 hyperthyroidism and roughly 17 hyperthyroidism-to-ophthalmopathy patients. TCR beta repertoire signatures were used to distinguish Graves' ophthalmopathy from Graves' hyperthyroidism and to predict progression to ophthalmopathy. Following sampling, methimazole starting at 30 mg daily was administered to hyperthyroidism patients, and high-dose intravenous methylprednisolone was administered to ophthalmopathy patients. The independent validation cohort included about 19 hyperthyroidism patients plus 17 patients who later progressed from hyperthyroidism to ophthalmopathy. In over 5 hyperthyroidism patients, the T-cell repertoires found in thyroid tissue were compared with those found in blood. To explore V-J signatures that separate ophthalmopathy from hyperthyroidism, a discovery set of about 96 patients was enrolled, consisting of 40 to 45 with ophthalmopathy and some 56 with stable hyperthyroidism. Paper-wide results and their limitations: Ophthalmopathy was separated from stable hyperthyroidism by the 13-signature model with 87.88% sensitivity and around 81% specificity in cross-validation and with 80%/75% in the test set. No statistical method was used to set the sample size in advance, and the investigators knew which group each participant was assigned to. In validation, the model predicted ophthalmopathy progression with more than 70% sensitivity and approximately 75% specificity; eleven to twelve predicted patients were CT-confirmed with GO in a median of approximately 6.5 months. Most expanded thyroid clonotypes with frequency above 0.001 were also detected in blood, suggesting blood repertoires may reflect the thyroid immune response.

The CDR3, cysteine through phenylalanine, is 16 amino acids long. Only CDR3 DNA remains: 48 bases, in frame from the first base. Via the germline V gene (reference sequence), CDR1 is DFQATT and CDR2 SNEGSKA. V loses 1 base at its end and J loses 2 bases; junction bases beyond the gene matches: 9. For repertoire sequencing, TCR beta CDR3 regions were amplified from RNA transcripts. A first-round RT-PCR used HTBI primers with the Qiagen OneStep RT-PCR kit, followed by a second-round multiplex PCR, size selection and purification. Libraries were sequenced on an Illumina HiSeq2000 using paired-end 100 bp reads. The study's own analysis went as follows. SOAPnuke was used to process the reads, throwing out any read that had adapters, had uncalled bases, had a mean Phred below 15, or lacked an exact constant-primer or identifier match. High-quality paired reads were merged with COPE v1.2.5. Unique nucleotide sequences were defined as clonotypes and aligned to IMGT TRB V, D and J references using MiTCR v1.1. Analysis was restricted to V-J combinations with a frequency above 0.0001, which covered about 99% of repertoires. For each V-J combination, a TCR clonal expansion and chaos score was defined as F50 clonal expansion divided by the chaos observed in the TCRdist matrix. Features were reduced by Welch's t-statistics and random forest to around 14 V-J combinations, which fed a naive Bayes classifier. The similarity between thyroid and blood repertoires was quantified using the Morisita-Horn index. Through fastp at Q25 and MiXCR, TCRdb rebuilt clones from the public reads, retaining in-frame beta chains. A single entry per CDR3 protein holds the most common genes and DNA from its merged rows. The V and J calls here are based on TCRdb, not the publication. Counted in this sample were about 390,000 distinct CDR3 sequences; approximately 17% of them appeared once. The ten biggest clones cover around 2.4% of the sample.

Hyperthyroidism was defined as stable when no progression to ophthalmopathy occurred within 18 months of follow-up. Hyperthyroidism patients were newly diagnosed, were aged 18 to 65 years, and had a disease duration under 2 months. Anyone with other autoimmune diseases, uncontrolled infections, pregnancy or lactation was excluded from the study. Clinical symptoms, serum thyroxine, TRAb, thyroid ultrasound and orbital computed tomography were used for diagnosis. Using Ficoll-Paque density gradient centrifugation, PBMCs were isolated from 10 ml of fresh peripheral blood. Total RNA was extracted using Trizol reagent, and RNA quality was checked on an Agilent 2100 Bioanalyzer.

Sequenced: peripheral blood. The rearrangement joined TRBV20-1 to TRBJ2-7; TRBD2 fits 9 bases in the junction. The receptor was derived from an adult woman with stable Graves' hyperthyroidism. The DNA sequence reads TGCAGTGCTAGAGGCCCAGCGGGAGGTTTTACCTACGAGCAGTACTTC. Its protein reads: CSARGPAGGFTYEQYF.